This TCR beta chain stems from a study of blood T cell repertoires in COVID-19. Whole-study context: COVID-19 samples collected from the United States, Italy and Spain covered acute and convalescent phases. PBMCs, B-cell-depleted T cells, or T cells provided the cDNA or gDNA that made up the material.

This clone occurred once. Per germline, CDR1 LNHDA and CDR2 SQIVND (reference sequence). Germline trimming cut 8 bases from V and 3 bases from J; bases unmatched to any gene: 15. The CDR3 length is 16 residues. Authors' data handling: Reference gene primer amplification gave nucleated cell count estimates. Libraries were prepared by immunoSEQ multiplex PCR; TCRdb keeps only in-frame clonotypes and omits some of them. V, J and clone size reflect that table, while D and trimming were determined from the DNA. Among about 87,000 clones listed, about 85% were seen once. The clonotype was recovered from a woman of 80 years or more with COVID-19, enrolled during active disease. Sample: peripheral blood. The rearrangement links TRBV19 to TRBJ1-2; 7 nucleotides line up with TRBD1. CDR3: CASVPPGQSFYYGYTF. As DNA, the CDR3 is TGTGCCAGTGTCCCGCCGGGACAGAGTTTCTACTATGGCTACACCTTC.